This T cell receptor (beta chain) was captured by sequencing in a study of shared clonotypes between healthy human individuals. Germline V gene sequence: CDR1 SGHDT, CDR2 YYEEEE. Trimming left V 1 base short and J 0 bases short, with 10 bases between. The CDR3 covers 16 residues. Repertoires were generated with immunoSEQ multiplex PCR, while TCRdb's copy carries only in-frame clones and drops some. The data hold about 2.4 million clones, with roughly 93% observed a single time. Points on this clone: Its specificity is unknown.

Findings and caveats of the study: Sampling included only blood; tissue repertoires likely differ. Although depth was large, rarefaction showed that sequencing of the sorted subsets was incomplete.

This clonotype was obtained from a man between 18 and 35 years old in good health. Some clones in this sample may be carry-over from other donors' samples. The sample consisted of naive CD4+ T cells from PBMCs. The subset denotes: CD45RA+ positively selected. The J gene is TRBJ1-4, the V gene TRBV5-6, with unresolved D. CDR3 in amino acids: CASSLWVKATNEKLFF. In DNA, the CDR3 is TGTGCCAGCAGCTTGTGGGTGAAGGCAACTAATGAAAAACTGTTTTTT.